These T cell receptor beta chains were read from a single sample in a study of low-dose radiotherapy and immunotherapy resistance in tumors. TCRdb re-analysed the reads in MiXCR, keeping a single row per CDR3 protein. The repertoire holds approximately 90,000 distinct CDR3 sequences, with over 15% as singletons. Source: PBMCs, taken before treatment. The origin of the receptors is a male donor with prostate cancer. The CDR3 runs from the conserved cysteine through the conserved F or W. Each record gives: V gene, clone size, D gene, J gene, CDR3 protein. The D gene is left open where the match is weak. Clone size is shown for a subset of rows, as once, few, many or a class of expanded clone.

TRBV29-1,many,TRBD1,TRBJ2-3,CSARTGVNTDTQYF
TRBV9,many,.,TRBJ2-7,CASSSQGRTYEQYF
TRBV12-3/TRBV12-4,.,.,TRBJ1-2,CASRRQGGSDGYTF
TRBV2,many,TRBD1,TRBJ2-1,CASSRQGTEFF
TRBV20-1,many,TRBD2,TRBJ2-1,CSARARGGFYNEQFF
TRBV7-9,many,.,TRBJ2-5,CASTQADFRETQYF
TRBV5-1,.,.,TRBJ2-5,CASTRLGLHQETQYF
TRBV18,many,TRBD1,TRBJ1-6,CASSLTRGDSPLHF
TRBV27,many,TRBD2,TRBJ2-3,CASGTQRLAGVTDTQYF
TRBV4-2,many,.,TRBJ2-5,CASSQVGRGGAEEEETQYF
TRBV9,many,.,TRBJ1-4,CASSVYGGANEKLFF
TRBV2,many,TRBD1,TRBJ1-6,CASSGQGPNSPLHF
TRBV10-3,many,TRBD1,TRBJ2-7,CAIASTTGDYEQYF
TRBV19,many,TRBD2,TRBJ2-5,CASSSGGGQETQYF
TRBV7-2,many,.,TRBJ1-1,CASSLSRDGGLAFF
TRBV6-2/TRBV6-3,.,.,TRBJ1-1,CASSEVQGMNTEAFF
TRBV9,many,TRBD2,TRBJ2-1,CASSDLTSGGSEQFF
TRBV19,.,TRBD1,TRBJ2-1,CASSMGWDRGRGEQFF
TRBV20-1,once,.,TRBJ2-7,CSAPGQFYEQYF
TRBV5-1,many,TRBD1,TRBJ2-7,CASSNTGARYEQYF
TRBV11-2,many,.,TRBJ2-5,CASSPTRLEQETQYF
TRBV5-1,few,TRBD2,TRBJ2-5,CASSPGTRSFQETQYF
TRBV20-1,.,.,TRBJ1-3,CSAAEIVSGNTIYF
TRBV12-3/TRBV12-4,many,.,TRBJ2-2,CASTGTLKHVGELFF
TRBV7-9,many,.,TRBJ1-1,CASSDYSGMNTEAFF
TRBV20-1,many,TRBD1,TRBJ1-2,CSARTGTGDGYTF
TRBV6-1,many,.,TRBJ1-5,CASGSGSNSNQPQHF
TRBV30,many,TRBD1,TRBJ2-1,CAWRGTGGRNEQFF
TRBV10-3,many,.,TRBJ2-7,CAISEPLGGFEQYF
TRBV5-1,.,.,TRBJ1-6,CASSSGLRVSSYNSPLHF
TRBV27,many,.,TRBJ1-1,CASSLSGTNTEAFF
TRBV4-2,.,TRBD2,TRBJ2-2,CASSRLAGVTTNTGELFF
TRBV19,many,.,TRBJ2-2,CASSGDSDTGELFF
TRBV20-1,many,TRBD2,TRBJ2-7,CSARGVGGTRYEQYF
TRBV11-2,many,TRBD1,TRBJ2-4,CASSSIRGTGGWNIQYF
TRBV7-6,many,.,TRBJ2-2,CASSGGQNTGELFF
TRBV10-2,many,.,TRBJ2-5,CASSESFASSQYF
TRBV5-1,many,TRBD2,TRBJ2-1,CASRRTSGDNEQFF
TRBV6-4,.,TRBD2,TRBJ2-1,CASSELPSGGPYNEQFF
TRBV29-1,many,.,TRBJ2-1,CSVEVTGMGQGKQFF
TRBV7-2,many,.,TRBJ1-2,CASSLSDWDNYGYTF
TRBV7-3,few,.,TRBJ2-3,CASSLIATDTQYF
TRBV7-8,many,TRBD2,TRBJ2-1,CASSVDSASGGHKYNEQFF
TRBV6-2/TRBV6-3,many,TRBD2,TRBJ2-3,CASSESIGGGADTQYF
TRBV2,many,TRBD1,TRBJ2-7,CASSRDRGREQYF